These T cell receptor beta chains were read from a single sample in a study of blood T cell repertoires in COVID-19. Using immunoSEQ multiplex PCR, the repertoire was profiled, and TCRdb retains in-frame clones only, with some absent. Among about 94,000 clones listed, around 87% were seen once. The sequencing input was peripheral blood. The receptor source for this set is a human donor with acute or convalescent COVID-19. The donor label of this sample is uncertain. Each CDR3 is given with its conserved first and last residue. A D gene is named only where the DNA matches it firmly. Size is omitted from some rows. Given values are once, few, many or a class for expanded clones.

D gene	V gene	J gene	clone size	CDR3 protein	CDR3 DNA
TRBD1	TRBV28	TRBJ2-3	NA	CASSSPGQGGPDTQYF	TGTGCCAGCAGTTCGCCGGGACAGGGGGGTCCAGATACGCAGTATTTT
TRBD2	TRBV5-1	TRBJ2-3	NA	CASSLALRLAGGGATDTQYF	TGCGCCAGCAGCTTGGCCCTACGTCTAGCGGGGGGTGGGGCCACAGATACGCAGTATTTT
NA	TRBV3-1/TRBV3-2	TRBJ1-6	NA	CASSQGVGPEIPLHF	TGTGCCAGCAGCCAAGGAGTGGGGCCCGAAATACCCCTCCACTTT
NA	TRBV18	TRBJ1-1	many	CASSPGGENTEAFF	TGTGCCAGCTCACCAGGAGGGGAGAACACTGAAGCTTTCTTT
TRBD1	TRBV25-1	TRBJ2-5	NA	CASSSPGQGKETQYF	TGTGCCAGCAGTTCCCCGGGACAGGGGAAAGAGACCCAGTACTTC
TRBD1	TRBV19	TRBJ1-5	NA	CASSIAGTGEQPQHF	TGTGCCAGTAGTATAGCAGGGACAGGAGAACAGCCCCAGCATTTT
NA	TRBV9	TRBJ2-6	NA	CASSTRLAGANVLTF	TGTGCCAGCAGCACCCGACTAGCTGGGGCCAACGTCCTGACTTTC
TRBD2	TRBV11-2	TRBJ2-1	NA	CASSLASTSGGAVEQFF	TGTGCCAGCAGCTTAGCCTCGACTAGCGGGGGGGCCGTTGAGCAGTTCTTC
NA	TRBV28	TRBJ2-7	NA	CASSGAYEQYF	TGTGCCAGCAGCGGAGCCTACGAGCAGTACTTC
TRBD1	TRBV6-5	TRBJ2-1	NA	CASSTTGGGNEQFF	TGTGCCAGCAGTACGACAGGGGGCGGGAATGAGCAGTTCTTC
NA	TRBV5-1	TRBJ2-1	NA	CASSFDRGNIGGQFF	TGCGCCAGCAGCTTCGATCGGGGTAACATAGGGGGGCAGTTCTTC
NA	TRBV6-5	TRBJ2-1	NA	CATQESADSYNEQFF	TGTGCCACACAGGAGAGTGCGGACTCCTACAATGAGCAGTTCTTC
NA	TRBV7-3	TRBJ2-3	NA	CASSPNGRDSDTQYF	TGTGCCAGCAGCCCAAATGGGCGGGATTCCGATACGCAGTATTTT
NA	TRBV11-2	TRBJ1-1	few	CASSSTRGYTEAFF	TGTGCCAGCAGCTCAACTAGGGGGTACACTGAAGCTTTCTTT
TRBD2	TRBV27	TRBJ2-3	NA	CASSLYVGGTDTQYF	TGTGCCAGCAGTTTATATGTGGGGGGGACAGATACGCAGTATTTT
TRBD1	TRBV28	TRBJ1-6	NA	CASRNTGVTSPLHF	TGTGCCAGCAGGAATACAGGGGTAACCTCACCCCTCCACTTT
NA	TRBV20-1	TRBJ1-6	NA	CSASRAGEGSYNSPLHF	TGCAGTGCTAGTCGGGCAGGGGAAGGCTCCTATAATTCACCCCTCCACTTT
TRBD2	TRBV11-2	TRBJ2-7	NA	CASSPDRGSGLAGSEQYF	TGTGCCAGCAGCCCTGACCGGGGGTCGGGACTAGCGGGGAGCGAGCAGTACTTC
NA	TRBV15	TRBJ1-2	few	CATSRDSYGYTF	TGTGCCACCAGCAGAGATTCGTATGGCTACACCTTC
NA	TRBV5-1	TRBJ1-4	NA	CASSVTATNEKLFF	TGCGCCAGCAGCGTCACAGCAACTAATGAAAAACTGTTTTTT
NA	TRBV7-9	TRBJ1-1	NA	CASSPRGGIRTVNTEAFF	TGTGCCAGCAGCCCCCGGGGAGGGATTCGAACTGTAAACACTGAAGCTTTCTTT
NA	TRBV5-6	TRBJ1-2	NA	CASSLGGGSGYTF	TGTGCCAGCAGCTTGGGGGGAGGTAGTGGCTACACCTTC
NA	TRBV19	TRBJ1-1	once	CASIGVLNTEAFF	TGTGCCAGCATTGGAGTTCTGAACACTGAAGCTTTCTTT
NA	TRBV7-9	TRBJ1-2	NA	CASSQQRGGYGYTF	TGTGCCAGCAGCCAACAACGGGGTGGCTATGGCTACACCTTC
NA	TRBV3-1/TRBV3-2	TRBJ1-5	NA	CASSQGIHDSLGNQPQHF	TGTGCCAGCAGCCAAGGAATCCACGACAGCCTCGGCAATCAGCCCCAGCATTTT
TRBD1	TRBV19	TRBJ1-2	NA	CASSIVSGQGIFGYTF	TGTGCCAGTAGTATAGTATCGGGACAGGGAATTTTTGGCTACACCTTC
NA	TRBV5-8	TRBJ1-2	NA	CASQGSYSGYTF	TGTGCCTCCCAGGGGAGCTACTCTGGCTACACCTTC
NA	TRBV10-3	TRBJ1-1	NA	CAISERLDNEAFF	TGTGCCATCAGTGAGAGGTTGGACAATGAAGCTTTCTTT
NA	TRBV7-2	TRBJ2-6	NA	CASSVQQSGANVLTF	TGTGCCAGCAGCGTACAGCAGTCTGGGGCCAACGTCCTGACTTTC
NA	TRBV6-6	TRBJ1-2	NA	CASSSDRNYGYTF	TGTGCCAGCAGCTCCGACAGGAACTATGGCTACACCTTC
NA	TRBV19	TRBJ2-7	few	CASSRQVGLQQYF	TGTGCCAGTAGCAGGCAGGTGGGCCTTCAGCAGTACTTC
NA	TRBV7-2	TRBJ1-6	NA	CASSPFSGPLHF	TGTGCCAGCAGCCCCTTCTCCGGGCCCCTCCACTTT
TRBD1	TRBV9	TRBJ2-5	NA	CASSLQGAQGIETQYF	TGTGCCAGCAGCCTGCAGGGGGCGCAAGGTATAGAGACCCAGTACTTC
NA	TRBV3-1/TRBV3-2	TRBJ2-3	NA	CASSQAGSGRDTQYF	TGTGCCAGCAGCCAAGCGGGGTCAGGAAGAGATACGCAGTATTTT
TRBD2	TRBV27	TRBJ2-1	once	CASSHQRGGYNEQFF	TGTGCCAGCAGTCATCAGCGGGGGGGTTACAATGAGCAGTTCTTC
TRBD1	TRBV6-2/TRBV6-3	TRBJ1-2	NA	CASSGIPGTGDYGYTF	TGTGCCAGCAGTGGGATTCCCGGGACAGGGGACTATGGCTACACCTTC
NA	TRBV3-1/TRBV3-2	TRBJ2-7	NA	CASSQGGYEQYF	TGTGCCAGCAGCCAAGGAGGTTACGAGCAGTACTTC
NA	TRBV10-3	TRBJ1-6	NA	CAISGLNSPLHF	TGTGCCATCTCAGGGTTGAATTCACCCCTCCACTTT
TRBD1	TRBV4-1	TRBJ1-4	NA	CASSPTDRLSEKLFF	TGCGCCAGCAGCCCGACGGACAGGCTCTCGGAAAAACTGTTTTTT
NA	TRBV10-3	TRBJ1-6	NA	CAISEQGNKPLHF	TGTGCCATCAGTGAACAGGGAAATAAGCCCCTCCACTTT
TRBD1	TRBV3-1/TRBV3-2	TRBJ1-1	NA	CASIPTGGTEAFF	TGTGCCAGCATACCGACAGGGGGCACTGAAGCTTTCTTT
NA	TRBV9	TRBJ1-5	NA	CASSVAPGQEQPQHF	TGTGCCAGCAGCGTAGCGCCAGGCCAAGAGCAGCCCCAGCATTTT
NA	TRBV9	TRBJ1-3	NA	CASSSSYPSGNTIYF	TGTGCCAGCAGCTCCTCCTACCCCTCTGGAAACACCATATATTTT
NA	TRBV10-3	TRBJ2-4	NA	CAISPDSQNIQYF	TGTGCCATCAGTCCCGACAGTCAAAACATTCAGTACTTC
NA	TRBV6-5	TRBJ2-3	NA	CASSSRGREDTQYF	TGTGCCAGCAGCTCCAGGGGCAGAGAAGATACGCAGTATTTT
NA	TRBV3-1/TRBV3-2	TRBJ1-5	NA	CASSQKQGRQPQHF	TGTGCCAGCAGCCAAAAACAGGGTCGCCAGCCCCAGCATTTT
TRBD1	TRBV4-1	TRBJ2-2	NA	CASSQGQGATGELFF	TGCGCCAGCAGCCAAGGACAGGGGGCCACCGGGGAGCTGTTTTTT
NA	TRBV2	TRBJ1-2	NA	CASSLGGAVSNYGYTF	TGTGCCAGCAGCCTGGGAGGGGCTGTCTCTAACTATGGCTACACCTTC
NA	TRBV12-3/TRBV12-4	TRBJ2-5	NA	CASRSGETQYF	TGTGCCAGCAGGTCCGGGGAGACCCAGTACTTC
TRBD2	TRBV19	TRBJ2-3	NA	CASSMGLAGVGNTDTQYF	TGTGCCAGTAGTATGGGACTAGCGGGGGTGGGGAATACAGATACGCAGTATTTT
TRBD1	TRBV4-1	TRBJ2-1	NA	CASSQEQWDRGLGYNEQFF	TGCGCCAGCAGCCAAGAACAGTGGGACAGGGGCTTGGGGTACAATGAGCAGTTCTTC
NA	TRBV29-1	TRBJ1-1	NA	CSVDRTTNTEAFF	TGCAGCGTTGACAGGACAACAAACACTGAAGCTTTCTTT
TRBD1	TRBV14	TRBJ2-2	NA	CASSQPGQYTGELFF	TGTGCCAGCAGCCAACCGGGACAGTACACCGGGGAGCTGTTTTTT